These 18 T cell receptor beta chains share one sample of origin, sequenced in a study of blood T cell repertoires in COVID-19. The method was immunoSEQ multiplex PCR; TCRdb's version includes in-frame clones alone and lacks a portion of them. The repertoire consists of 80,000 to 90,000 clones, with more than 85% occurring once and the leading ten covering over 5%. Source material: peripheral blood. Source of these receptors: a man aged 40-50 years with acute or convalescent COVID-19.

This chain links TRBV5-1 with TRBJ2-1; 7 bases are a match to TRBD1. The CDR3 runs to 15 residues. Germline V gene data show CDR1 as SGHRS and CDR2 as YFSETQ. The V gene end was trimmed by 0 bases and the J gene end by 8 bases; junction bases not matched to a gene: 8. CDR3 sequence (DNA): TGCGCCAGCAGCTTGGAAGGGGGCGCGAACGATGAGCAGTTCTTC. It specifies CASSLEGGANDEQFF.

The J gene is TRBJ2-2, the V gene TRBV5-5; 15 bases are shared with TRBD2. The CDR3 contains 16 residues. CDR1 is SGHKS, CDR2 YYEKEE, per germline (reference sequence). V shed 4 bases, J shed 11 bases, and the junction held 9 bases outside the gene matches. The CDR3 reads CASSAGTSGRYSELFF. In nucleotides, the CDR3 is TGTGCCAGCAGCGCCGGGACTAGCGGGAGGTACAGTGAGCTGTTTTTT. Combining the CDR3 with reference TRBV5-5 and TRBJ2-2 gives the whole variable domain DAGVTQSPTHLIKTRGQQVTLRCSPISGHKSVSWYQQVLGQGPQFIFQYYEKEERGRGNFPDRFSARQFPNYSSELNVNALLLGDSALYLCASSAGTSGRYSELFFGEGSRLTVL.

The CDR3 spells CASSPRTGENTGYTF. DNA of the CDR3: TGTGCCAGCTCACCGAGGACAGGGGAAAACACCGGTTACACCTTC. The rearrangement uses TRBV18 and TRBJ1-2; 9 nucleotides agree with TRBD1. Germline CDR1 and CDR2: KGHSH and LQKENI. The CDR3 has 15 amino acids. Trimming removed 3 bases from V and 11 bases from J; junction bases left unmatched: 13.

V gene TRBV6-1 combines with J gene TRBJ1-1; D is uncertain. Germline V gene sequence: CDR1 MNHNS, CDR2 SASEGT. The germline V and J ends were trimmed by 3 bases and 0 bases, with 11 bases remaining between them. The CDR3 sequence is 15 residues long. Here the CDR3 DNA reads TGTGCCAGCAGTGATCGGGGTTCAATGAACACTGAAGCTTTCTTT. This encodes CASSDRGSMNTEAFF.

V is TRBV19 and J is TRBJ2-7; 10 bases map to TRBD1. The V gene end was trimmed by 4 bases and the J gene end by 2 bases; junction bases not matched to a gene: 5. The germline CDR1 and CDR2 sequences are LNHDA and SQIVND (reference sequence). The CDR3 loop spans 15 amino acids. Written as DNA, the CDR3 is TGTGCCAGTAGTACCGGACAGGGGGGAACCTACGAGCAGTACTTC. It specifies CASSTGQGGTYEQYF.

The rearrangement links TRBV19 to TRBJ1-2, with TRBD1 as a possible D gene (6 bases). V was cut by 4 bases and J by 8 bases, with 14 bases left in between. The CDR3 is 13 amino acids. CDR1 is LNHDA, CDR2 SQIVND, per germline (reference sequence). This CDR3 is CASSNEGGLGYTF. CDR3 in DNA: TGTGCCAGTAGTAACGAAGGGGGTCTGGGCTACACCTTC.

The V call is TRBV5-1, the J call TRBJ1-1; 9 nucleotides line up with TRBD1. V gave up 0 bases and J gave up 2 bases; unmatched junction bases: 2. Per the germline V gene, CDR1 is SGHRS and CDR2 is YFSETQ. The CDR3 sequence is 15 residues long. The CDR3 region is CASSLGDRDNTEAFF. CDR3 coding DNA: TGCGCCAGCAGCTTGGGGGACAGGGATAACACTGAAGCTTTCTTT.

This clone was detected only once. The V gene is TRBV12-5, the J gene TRBJ2-2, with a tentative D call TRBD2 (5 bases). Germline V gene sequence: CDR1 LGHNT, CDR2 FRNRAP. This CDR3 spans 15 amino acids. V gave up 5 bases and J gave up 4 bases, with 14 bases separating them. The CDR3 sequence is CASGPRRWGTGELFF. DNA of the CDR3: TGTGCTAGTGGTCCAAGGAGGTGGGGCACCGGGGAGCTGTTTTTT.

J is TRBJ2-1 and V is TRBV12-5; 10 nucleotides match TRBD1. The V gene's germline CDR1 is LGHNT and CDR2 FRNRAP. V dropped 6 bases and J dropped 8; count of bases not matched to a gene: 10. The CDR3 is 15 residues long. CDR3 nucleotide sequence: TGTGCTAGTGGCCTCAAGACCGGGACAGGGGATGAGCAGTTCTTC. Translated: CASGLKTGTGDEQFF.

This chain connects TRBV30 to TRBJ2-2; D might be TRBD1 (5 bases). Per the germline V gene, CDR1 is GTSNPN and CDR2 is SVGIG (reference sequence). The CDR3 runs 15 residues. Trimming took off 0 bases at V and 3 bases at J, with 11 bases between the two ends. The CDR3 sequence: CAWSVDIYYTGELFF. DNA for the CDR3: TGTGCCTGGAGTGTGGACATCTACTACACCGGGGAGCTGTTTTTT.

Only one count was recorded for this clone. The chain joins TRBV5-1 to TRBJ2-7; 11 positions match TRBD1. With V trimmed by 4 bases and J by 0 bases, 15 bases remained unmatched. The germline gives CDR1 SGHRS, CDR2 YFSETQ. This CDR3 has 19 residues. The CDR3 region is CASSLVPTGTGGSSYEQYF. In nucleotides, the CDR3 is TGCGCCAGCAGCCTGGTACCAACCGGGACAGGGGGGAGCTCCTACGAGCAGTACTTC.

This chain joins TRBV7-2 and TRBJ2-1; the match to TRBD2 covers 10 bases. There are 14 residues in the CDR3. J was trimmed by 6 bases and V by 5 bases; bases with no gene match: 4. Germline CDR1 is SGHTA and CDR2 is FQGNSA. Here the CDR3 reads CASSPAGGGNEQFF. Here the CDR3 DNA reads TGTGCCAGCAGCCCAGCGGGGGGGGGCAATGAGCAGTTCTTC. The entire variable domain, with the rest obtained from reference TRBV7-2 and TRBJ2-1, is as follows: GAGVSQSPSNKVTEKGKDVELRCDPISGHTALYWYRQSLGQGLEFLIYFQGNSAPDKSGLPSDRFSAERTGGSVSTLTIQRTQQEDSAVYLCASSPAGGGNEQFFGPGTRLTVL.

V usage is TRBV3-1 (or the pseudogene TRBV3-2) and J usage is TRBJ2-1; 12 bases map to TRBD2. The junction had 6 bases not matched to a gene; V was cut back by 2 bases and J by 7 bases. The CDR3 runs to 16 residues. Germline loops: CDR1 LGHDT, CDR2 YNNKEL (reference sequence). CDR3 loop: CASSQTGLAGLNEQFF. CDR3 DNA: TGTGCCAGCAGCCAAACGGGACTAGCGGGTTTGAATGAGCAGTTCTTC.

This chain uses TRBV5-1 with TRBJ1-1; TRBD1 matches 7 bases. The germline CDR1 and CDR2 sequences are SGHRS and YFSETQ. There are 14 residues in the CDR3. V trimming: 5 bases; J trimming: 1 base; junction bases outside the gene matches: 5. The CDR3 here is CASRLTGENTEAFF. In nucleotides, the CDR3 is TGCGCCAGCAGACTCACAGGGGAGAACACTGAAGCTTTCTTT.

The V and J genes are TRBV19 and TRBJ1-1; 9 nucleotides align to TRBD1. Trimming removed 3 bases from V and 3 bases from J; junction bases left unmatched: 2. This CDR3 spans 14 amino acids. Per the germline V gene, CDR1 is LNHDA and CDR2 is SQIVND (reference sequence). CDR3: CASSIGTGHTEAFF. As DNA, the CDR3 is TGTGCCAGTAGTATCGGGACAGGGCACACTGAAGCTTTCTTT.

Details on this clone: The junction and the germline gene differ at one end; a read error may be behind it. Other DNA sequences within the sample encode an identical CDR3. CDR3 sequence (DNA): TGTGCCAGCAGTTTAGCCCGGGGAGATACGCAGTATTTT. Protein: CASSLARGDTQYF. The chain links TRBV11-3 to TRBJ2-3; a possible D gene is TRBD2 (5 bases). There are 13 residues in the CDR3. Germline V gene lookup returns CDR1 SGHNT and CDR2 YENEEA.

The rearrangement joins TRBV2 to TRBJ2-3, with D tentatively TRBD2 (5 bases). V shed 8 bases and J shed 2 bases, with 17 bases lying between them. The CDR3 contains 15 residues. The germline V gene has CDR1 SNHLY and CDR2 FYNNEI. The CDR3 loop is CASSSGKRTTDTQYF. The CDR3 nucleotides are TGTGCCAGCTCTTCTGGCAAGCGGACCACAGATACGCAGTATTTT.

The chain links TRBV6-6 to TRBJ1-4; a weak D match, TRBD1 (6 bases). CDR1 MNHNY and CDR2 SVGAGI come from the germline V gene (reference sequence). V lost 2 bases and J 8 bases, leaving 12 bases between the germline ends. There are 14 residues in the CDR3. The CDR3 reads CASSYDRRGEKLFF. The DNA of the CDR3 is TGTGCCAGCAGTTACGACAGGAGAGGAGAAAAACTGTTTTTT.